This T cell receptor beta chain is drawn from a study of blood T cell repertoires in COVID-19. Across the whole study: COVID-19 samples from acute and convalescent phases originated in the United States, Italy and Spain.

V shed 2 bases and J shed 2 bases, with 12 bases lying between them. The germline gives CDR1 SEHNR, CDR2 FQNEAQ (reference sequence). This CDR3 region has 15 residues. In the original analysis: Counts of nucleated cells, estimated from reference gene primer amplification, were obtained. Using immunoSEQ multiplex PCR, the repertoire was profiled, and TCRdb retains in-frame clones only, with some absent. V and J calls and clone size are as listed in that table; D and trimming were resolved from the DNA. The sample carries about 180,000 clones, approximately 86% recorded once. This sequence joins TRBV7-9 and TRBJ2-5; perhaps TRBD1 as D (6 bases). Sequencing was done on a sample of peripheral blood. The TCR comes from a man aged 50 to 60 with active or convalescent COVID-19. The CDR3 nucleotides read TGTGCCAGCAGCTTAAATGGCCAGGGGCAAGAGACCCAGTACTTC. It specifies CASSLNGQGQETQYF.